Below, 13 T cell receptor beta chains from the same sample are listed, as sequenced in a study of vaccination and CD4 T cells after COVID-19. At the Johns Hopkins FTIC core, DNA taken from cultured CD4+ T cells was sequenced by way of the Oncomine TCR Beta short-read assay. TCRdb processed the PCR reads anew with MiXCR; each CDR3 protein has one entry. This sample has some 8,300 distinct CDR3 sequences, with around 50% found just once. No antigens are known for them. Treatment defined: roughly 11-day PBMC culture with coronavirus spike peptide pools or control peptides (ViraFEST assay). Sequenced sample: CD4+ T cells from blood, cultured in vitro. The receptors originated from a human donor who had recovered from COVID-19.

This clonotype has just a few counts. This chain links TRBV7-3 with TRBJ2-5, with 12 bases aligning to TRBD2. The CDR3 totals 17 residues. Germline-derived CDR1 and CDR2 are SGHTA and FQGTGA. Trimming cost V 5 bases and J 5 bases; bases outside gene matches: 12. This CDR3 reads CASSALPGLAGVETQYF. The CDR3 DNA reads as TGTGCCAGCAGCGCGTTACCGGGACTAGCGGGCGTGGAGACCCAGTACTTC. Based on the CDR3 plus reference TRBV7-3 and TRBJ2-5, the full variable domain is GAGVSQTPSNKVTEKGKYVELRCDPISGHTALYWYRQSLGQGPEFLIYFQGTGAADDSGLPNDRFFAVRPEGSVSTLKIQRTERGDSAVYLCASSALPGLAGVETQYFGPGTRLLVL.

This chain uses TRBV27 with TRBJ2-7; TRBD1 might be the D (5 bases). The CDR3 has 13 amino acids. The V gene's germline CDR1 is MNHEY and CDR2 SMNVEV (reference sequence). The germline V and J ends were trimmed by 6 bases and 3 bases, with 12 bases remaining between them. The DNA of the CDR3 is TGTGCCAGCAGCTTTAGACAGAACTACGAGCAGTACTTC. Residues: CASSFRQNYEQYF.

This clonotype turned up a few times. This CDR3 reads CATSVRDGELFF. CDR3 in DNA: TGTGCCACCAGTGTCAGGGACGGCGAGCTGTTTTTT. This chain uses TRBV24-1 with TRBJ2-2; either TRBD1 or TRBD2 may supply D (5 bases each). V shed 5 bases and J shed 11 bases, with 11 bases lying between them. CDR1 and CDR2 (germline): KGHDR, SFDVKD. The CDR3 has 12 residues.

This chain links TRBV20-1 with TRBJ2-1; the match to TRBD2 covers 7 bases. The CDR3 is 15 residues long. Germline V CDR1 and CDR2: DFQATT, SNEGSKA (reference sequence). The V segment lost 5 bases and the J segment 0 bases; nucleotides outside the gene matches: 7. As DNA, the CDR3 is TGCAGTGCTGTTAGCGGGCCAAACTCCTACAATGAGCAGTTCTTC. Protein: CSAVSGPNSYNEQFF.

The chain combines TRBV7-9 with TRBJ1-6; a weak D match, TRBD1 (6 bases). The CDR3 sequence is 16 residues long. V was shortened by 8 bases and J by 5 bases, with 19 bases between the two germline ends. Germline V gene sequence: CDR1 SEHNR, CDR2 FQNEAQ (reference sequence). Here the CDR3 DNA reads TGTGCCAGCCGTCGACAGGCGAGATTTAATAATTCACCCCTCCACTTT. It codes for CASRRQARFNNSPLHF.

This chain links TRBV6-1 with TRBJ1-1; TRBD1 matches at 7 bases. Germline V gene data show CDR1 as MNHNS and CDR2 as SASEGT. V shed 6 bases, J shed 6 bases, and the junction held 22 bases outside the gene matches. CDR3 size: 18 residues. The CDR3 is CASRIAGTVDLTLSEAFF. The DNA for the CDR3 is TGTGCCAGCAGGATTGCGGGGACAGTTGATCTGACACTGTCTGAAGCTTTCTTT.

By share, this clonotype counts as large. This sequence joins TRBV24-1 and TRBJ2-1, with D tentatively TRBD1 (6 bases). V dropped 2 bases and J dropped 4 bases, with 14 bases sitting between them. The CDR3 sequence is 16 residues long. CDR1 is KGHDR, CDR2 SFDVKD, per germline. CDR3 bases: TGTGCCACCAGTGATTCCCTGGCCGGACAGTACAATGAGCAGTTCTTC. This encodes CATSDSLAGQYNEQFF.

V usage is TRBV5-1 and J usage is TRBJ2-7; a weak D match, TRBD1 (5 bases). Looked up from germline, CDR1 is SGHRS and CDR2 is YFSETQ. Trimming took 5 bases from V and 2 from J, leaving 14 bases between them. The CDR3 is 14 amino acids. CDR3 nucleotide sequence: TGCGCCAGCAGGCCGAGTACAGGCACCTACGAGCAGTACTTC. It translates to CASRPSTGTYEQYF.

In this sample, this clonotype turned up a few times. The chain has TRBV20-1 and TRBJ1-5; D possibly corresponds to TRBD1 (6 bases). The germline gives CDR1 DFQATT, CDR2 SNEGSKA (reference sequence). V was cut by 1 base and J by 3 bases, with 13 bases left in between. The CDR3 has 15 residues. CDR3 DNA: TGCAGTGCTAGAGGGGGCGGGGGCTCCAATCAGCCCCAGCATTTT. It codes for CSARGGGGSNQPQHF.

Only one count was recorded for this clonotype. The chain has TRBV7-3 and TRBJ2-1; no definite D call. The CDR3 totals 14 residues. Germline loops: CDR1 SGHTA, CDR2 FQGTGA. With 0 bases removed from V and 7 bases from J, the gap between germline ends came to 10 bases. The CDR3 reads CASSLTGSRNEQFF. In DNA form, the CDR3 reads TGTGCCAGCAGCTTAACAGGCTCTAGAAATGAGCAGTTCTTC.

V usage is TRBV2 and J usage is TRBJ2-5; D perhaps matches TRBD1 (6 bases). The germline gives CDR1 SNHLY, CDR2 FYNNEI. Trimming took off 5 bases at V and 2 bases at J, with 12 bases between the two ends. The CDR3 has 14 amino acids. The CDR3 is CASSIQGGQETQYF. CDR3 in DNA: TGTGCCAGCAGTATACAGGGCGGACAAGAGACCCAGTACTTC.

This chain links TRBV12-3 or TRBV12-4 with TRBJ1-2, with a weak D call TRBD1 (6 bases). Trimming cost V 5 bases and J 8 bases, with 12 bases left between them. The CDR3 length is 12 residues. As DNA, the CDR3 is TGTGCCAGCAGTCAACAGGGATGGGGCTACACCTTC. Amino acid sequence: CASSQQGWGYTF.

This clonotype showed up just a few times. The rearrangement uses TRBV7-6 and TRBJ2-7; the D call may be TRBD1 or TRBD2 (5 bases each). The V gene's germline CDR1 is SGHVS and CDR2 FNYEAQ. Between the trimmed V and J ends, which lost 5 bases and 0 bases, there was a span of 14 bases. This CDR3 is built from 15 residues. The CDR3 bases are TGTGCCAGCAGCACGGGACCCCCGAGCTCCTACGAGCAGTACTTC. This sequence encodes CASSTGPPSSYEQYF.